Shown below are 32 T cell receptor beta chains from a single sample sequenced in a study of cytomegalovirus exposure and HLA in healthy donors. Use of 60 Vbeta and 13 Jbeta primers characterized the PCR. Assay: immunoSEQ multiplex PCR; the TCRdb copy retains only in-frame clones and omits some. Of about 94,000 clones listed, around 66% are singletons. Source material: PBMCs. Source of these receptors: a man in his thirties or forties in good health and CMV-seronegative.

A few counts support this clone. This sequence joins TRBV27 and TRBJ2-3; weak D call: TRBD2 (6 bases). Germline CDR1 MNHEY, CDR2 SMNVEV (reference sequence). This CDR3 is 17 amino acids long. Trimming took off 6 bases at V and 7 bases at J, with 26 bases between the two ends. CDR3 loop: CASSLRPLAEKGNTQYF. In DNA form, the CDR3 reads TGTGCCAGCAGCCTCCGGCCACTAGCCGAGAAAGGGAATACGCAGTATTTT.

The chain combines TRBV9 with TRBJ2-7; D unresolved. The CDR3 spans 15 residues. Trimming removed 3 bases at V and 0 bases at J, with 13 bases between. Germline V gives CDR1 SGDLS, CDR2 YYNGEE. The CDR3 loop is CASSGDNSGSYEQYF. The CDR3 DNA is TGTGCCAGCAGCGGAGACAATTCCGGCTCCTACGAGCAGTACTTC.

The chain couples TRBV7-2 to TRBJ2-5; TRBD2 matches 11 bases. J gave up 4 bases and V 4 bases, and 11 bases lay outside the gene matches. The CDR3 totals 17 residues. Germline V gives CDR1 SGHTA, CDR2 FQGNSA. The CDR3 DNA reads TGTGCCAGCAGCTCTAGGGCGCGACTAGCGGGACCAGAGACCCAGTACTTC. Translation gives CASSSRARLAGPETQYF. Using reference TRBV7-2 and TRBJ2-5 for the parts outside the CDR3, the full variable domain is GAGVSQSPSNKVTEKGKDVELRCDPISGHTALYWYRQSLGQGLEFLIYFQGNSAPDKSGLPSDRFSAERTGGSVSTLTIQRTQQEDSAVYLCASSSRARLAGPETQYFGPGTRLLVL.

This clone was detected a few times. The V and J genes are TRBV7-3 and TRBJ2-1, with 7 bases that match TRBD1. Germline CDR1 is SGHTA and CDR2 is FQGTGA. The CDR3 is 13 residues long. J was trimmed by 7 bases and V by 5 bases; bases with no gene match: 5. This CDR3 is CASSARGPNEQFF. CDR3 in DNA: TGTGCCAGCAGCGCTAGGGGGCCTAATGAGCAGTTCTTC.

This chain connects TRBV11-1 to TRBJ2-5, with D tentatively TRBD1 (6 bases). The CDR3 spans 14 residues. Germline CDR1 is SGHAT and CDR2 is FQDESV (reference sequence). V lost 4 bases and J lost 6, with 15 bases in between. The CDR3 region is CASSSSDRMKTQYF. CDR3 sequence (DNA): TGTGCCAGCAGCTCCTCAGACAGGATGAAGACCCAGTACTTC.

The V and J genes are TRBV5-1 and TRBJ1-4; D ambiguous. The ends were cut back, 4 bases at V and 3 bases at J, with 13 bases in the middle. CDR3 size: 15 residues. CDR1 and CDR2 from the germline V gene are SGHRS and YFSETQ. The CDR3 protein is CASSPNTDANEKLFF. As DNA, the CDR3 is TGCGCCAGCAGCCCAAACACAGATGCTAATGAAAAACTGTTTTTT.

This clone was recorded a few times. The chain combines TRBV19 with TRBJ1-4, with 7 bases lining up with TRBD1. Trimming took 4 bases from V and 3 from J; bases not matched to a gene: 5. Germline assignment: CDR1 LNHDA and CDR2 SQIVND (reference sequence). This CDR3 region has 15 residues. CDR3 region: CASSKAGTANEKLFF. In DNA, the CDR3 is TGTGCCAGTAGTAAGGCCGGGACAGCTAATGAAAAACTGTTTTTT.

This clone was seen only a few times. The chain employs TRBV4-1 and TRBJ2-3; 9 bases agree with TRBD2. Per germline, CDR1 MGHRA and CDR2 YSYEKL. The CDR3 consists of 15 residues. The V gene end was trimmed by 2 bases and the J gene end by 2 bases; junction bases not matched to a gene: 2. CDR3 residues: CASSQRTSDTDTQYF. The DNA of the CDR3 is TGCGCCAGCAGCCAACGGACTAGCGACACAGATACGCAGTATTTT.

The J gene is TRBJ1-1, the V gene TRBV9; 8 bases align to TRBD1. This CDR3 is 16 amino acids long. V shed 0 bases and J 1 base; nucleotides not matched to a gene: 5. Per the germline V gene, CDR1 is SGDLS and CDR2 is YYNGEE. CDR3 DNA: TGTGCCAGCAGCGTAGGGACAGGGAGGGGGAACACTGAAGCTTTCTTT. It specifies CASSVGTGRGNTEAFF. Drawing the rest from reference TRBV9 and TRBJ1-1, the complete variable domain is DSGVTQTPKHLITATGQRVTLRCSPRSGDLSVYWYQQSLDQGLQFLIQYYNGEERAKGNILERFSAQQFPDLHSELNLSSLELGDSALYFCASSVGTGRGNTEAFFGQGTRLTVV.

The chain links TRBV4-2 to TRBJ2-3; 7 nucleotides align to TRBD2. The junction had 13 bases not matched to a gene; V was cut back by 0 bases and J by 4 bases. The CDR3 covers 18 residues. Germline V gene data show CDR1 as LGHNA and CDR2 as YNFKEQ. The CDR3 DNA reads TGTGCCAGCAGCCAAGACCTACTTAGAGCGGGATTCTCAGATACGCAGTATTTT. It specifies CASSQDLLRAGFSDTQYF.

The chain couples TRBV19 to TRBJ2-6, with 9 bases matching TRBD1. The junction had 6 bases not matched to a gene; V was cut back by 6 bases and J by 0 bases. The CDR3 extends over 17 amino acids. Looked up from germline, CDR1 is LNHDA and CDR2 is SQIVND (reference sequence). As DNA, the CDR3 is TGTGCCAGTAGCAGGGGACAGGGAGGCTCTGGGGCCAACGTCCTGACTTTC. Translating it yields CASSRGQGGSGANVLTF.

The table lists this clone with a few counts. The rearrangement uses TRBV4-2 and TRBJ1-2; D not resolved. CDR1 is LGHNA, CDR2 YNFKEQ, per germline. V was clipped by 0 bases and J by 0 bases, with 2 bases between them. This CDR3 spans 13 amino acids. The CDR3 DNA is TGTGCCAGCAGCCAAGACGCTAACTATGGCTACACCTTC. It encodes CASSQDANYGYTF.

The chain has TRBV7-9 and TRBJ2-3; no clear D gene. V was cut by 1 base and J by 2 bases, with 7 bases left in between. CDR3 length: 14 amino acids. Germline V gene data show CDR1 as SEHNR and CDR2 as FQNEAQ (reference sequence). The CDR3 DNA is TGTGCCAGCAGCTTAGAACAAAACACAGATACGCAGTATTTT. Translating gives CASSLEQNTDTQYF.

This clone appeared a few times. V gene TRBV7-2 combines with J gene TRBJ1-5; perhaps TRBD1 as D (6 bases). This CDR3 comprises 14 residues. The germline CDR1 and CDR2 sequences are SGHTA and FQGNSA. Trimming removed 3 bases at V and 1 base at J, with 7 bases between. CDR3 loop: CASSFTGSNQPQHF. In DNA, the CDR3 is TGTGCCAGCAGCTTCACAGGGAGCAATCAGCCCCAGCATTTT.

As regards this clone: The junction departs from germline at one end; a sequencing error may be responsible. The V call is TRBV9, the J call TRBJ1-6, with D perhaps TRBD1 (5 bases). The CDR3 spans 15 residues. Germline CDR1 SGDLS, CDR2 YYNGEE. The CDR3 is CASTDSQGDNLPLHF. The CDR3 DNA reads as TGTGCCAGCACCGACAGTCAAGGGGATAATTTACCCCTCCACTTT. Combining the CDR3 with reference TRBV9 and TRBJ1-6 gives the whole variable domain DSGVTQTPKHLITATGQRVTLRCSPRSGDLSVYWYQQSLDQGLQFLIQYYNGEERAKGNILERFSAQQFPDLHSELNLSSLELGDSALYFCASTDSQGDNLPLHFGNGTRLTVT.

This chain uses TRBV5-4 with TRBJ2-2; TRBD2 aligns across 7 bases. Germline CDR1 is SGHNT and CDR2 is YYREEE (reference sequence). The CDR3 contains 15 residues. Losses at the gene ends were 2 bases for V and 0 bases for J; bases not matched to a gene: 1. The CDR3 is CASSFGLANTGELFF. The CDR3, as DNA: TGTGCCAGCAGCTTCGGACTAGCGAACACCGGGGAGCTGTTTTTT.

Worth noting for this clone: Sequence at one end of the junction differs from germline and may be a read error. The chain employs TRBV5-1 and TRBJ2-7; D might be TRBD2 (6 bases). CDR1 SGHRS and CDR2 YFSETQ come from the germline V gene. CDR3 length equals 15 residues. CDR3 sequence reads: CASSLGGVSIYEQYF. The CDR3 DNA is TGTGCCAGCAGCTTGGGCGGGGTATCAATTTACGAGCAGTACTTC. Filled out from reference TRBV5-1 and TRBJ2-7, the complete variable domain reads KAGVTQTPRYLIKTRGQQVTLSCSPISGHRSVSWYQQTPGQGLQFLFEYFSETQRNKGNFPGRFSGRQFSNSRSEMNVSTLELGDSALYLCASSLGGVSIYEQYFGPGTRLTVT.

The chain employs TRBV30 and TRBJ2-1; TRBD2 matches 9 bases. V trimming: 2 bases; J trimming: 8 bases; junction bases outside the gene matches: 10. Per germline, CDR1 GTSNPN and CDR2 SVGIG (reference sequence). The CDR3 sequence is 15 residues long. The CDR3 DNA follows: TGTGCCTGGAGTAGTGCGGGGGGGCGCAGGGATGAGCAGTTCTTC. Amino acid sequence: CAWSSAGGRRDEQFF.

V gene TRBV28 combines with J gene TRBJ2-1; TRBD2 matches at 12 bases. Per the germline V gene, CDR1 is MDHEN and CDR2 is SYDVKM. The J segment lost 7 bases and the V segment lost 3 bases, leaving 10 bases of the junction unmatched. CDR3 length: 17 residues. CDR3 residues: CASSFSLTSGRRNEQFF. The DNA for the CDR3 is TGTGCCAGCAGTTTCTCCTTGACTAGCGGGAGACGGAATGAGCAGTTCTTC.

The chain links TRBV18 to TRBJ1-1; D gene ambiguous. Germline CDR1 and CDR2: KGHSH and LQKENI. V was cut by 5 bases and J by 5 bases, with 9 bases left in between. The CDR3 length is 12 residues. The chain's CDR3 is CASSFVETEAFF. The CDR3 DNA is TGTGCCAGCTCATTCGTGGAGACTGAAGCTTTCTTT.

This clone has a single count. V and J are TRBV9 and TRBJ1-2; 9 bases fit TRBD1. The CDR3 sequence is 15 residues long. CDR1 and CDR2 from the germline V gene are SGDLS and YYNGEE. The V segment lost 3 bases and the J segment 8 bases; nucleotides outside the gene matches: 11. The DNA of the CDR3 is TGTGCCAGCAGCGCCCTGGGACAGGGAACTATGGGCTACACCTTC. Its translation is CASSALGQGTMGYTF.

This clone appeared a single time. This chain uses TRBV2 with TRBJ1-3; D unresolved. Deletions cut 2 bases from V and 4 bases from J, with 12 bases between. Germline V CDR1 and CDR2: SNHLY, FYNNEI. The CDR3 totals 15 residues. The CDR3 reads CASSERVRPGNTIYF. CDR3 in DNA: TGTGCCAGCAGTGAACGGGTCCGGCCAGGAAACACCATATATTTT.

The genes are TRBV29-1 and TRBJ2-3, with TRBD1 identical over 7 bases. The V gene's germline CDR1 is SQVTM and CDR2 ANQGSEA. Trimming at V came to 7 bases and at J to 1 base, leaving 5 bases not matched to a gene. CDR3 length: 13 residues. CDR3 sequence: CSARQGGTDTQYF. DNA of the CDR3: TGCAGCGCCCGACAGGGCGGCACAGATACGCAGTATTTT.

The J gene is TRBJ1-2, the V gene TRBV7-6; 7 bases agree with TRBD1. Germline lookup yields CDR1 SGHVS and CDR2 FNYEAQ. This CDR3 spans 15 amino acids. J was trimmed by 0 bases and V by 5 bases; bases with no gene match: 6. The DNA of the CDR3 is TGTGCCAGCAGCCGCGGACAGGCCCCTAACTATGGCTACACCTTC. Its translation: CASSRGQAPNYGYTF.

In this sample, this clone turned up once. CDR3 nucleotide sequence: TGCGCCAGCAGCTCCCCTAGCGGGAGAGAGACCCAGTACTTC. It codes for CASSSPSGRETQYF. The chain is built from TRBV5-1 and TRBJ2-5; 10 bases are a match to TRBD2. The CDR3 totals 14 residues. Germline CDR1 is SGHRS and CDR2 is YFSETQ. Trimming at V came to 3 bases and at J to 4 bases, leaving 3 bases not matched to a gene.

This clone showed up just a few times. In DNA, the CDR3 is TGCGCCAGCAGGGATTGGACAGGGACTAACTATGGCTACACCTTC. This codes for CASRDWTGTNYGYTF. This chain uses TRBV5-1 with TRBJ1-2; 8 bases match TRBD1. The germline CDR1 and CDR2 sequences are SGHRS and YFSETQ. The length of the CDR3 is 15 residues. V was pared by 5 bases and J by 0 bases, with 6 bases of the junction left unmatched.

V is TRBV13 and J is TRBJ2-7, with TRBD2 matching over 10 bases. The CDR3 spans 19 residues. Per the germline V gene, CDR1 is PRHDT and CDR2 is FYEKMQ (reference sequence). With V trimmed by 0 bases and J by 0 bases, 11 bases remained unmatched. CDR3 DNA sequence: TGTGCCAGCAGCTTAGGGGGTCTAGCGGGAGTCGGGAGCTCCTACGAGCAGTACTTC. Its protein is CASSLGGLAGVGSSYEQYF.

On this clone itself: The junction differs from germline at one of its ends, possibly a read error. This chain connects TRBV7-3 to TRBJ2-1; 10 positions agree with TRBD2. Looked up from germline, CDR1 is SGHTA and CDR2 is FQGTGA. There are 15 residues in the CDR3. The CDR3 is CASSLGAGGRNEQFF. The CDR3 DNA is TGCGCCAGCAGCTTAGGAGCGGGGGGGCGGAATGAGCAGTTCTTC.

This clone was recorded once. The chain joins TRBV5-5 to TRBJ1-3, with D maybe TRBD1 (5 bases). The CDR3 has 15 residues. Trimming stripped 5 bases from V and 0 bases from J, with 12 bases between. Germline V gives CDR1 SGHKS, CDR2 YYEKEE (reference sequence). CDR3 nucleotides: TGTGCCAGCAGGCCCGACAGTAACTCTGGAAACACCATATATTTT. Translating it yields CASRPDSNSGNTIYF.

The chain carries TRBV28 and TRBJ1-4, with a possible D match to TRBD1 (5 bases). The CDR3 has 15 amino acids. CDR1 and CDR2 (germline): MDHEN, SYDVKM. V was trimmed by 5 bases and J by 2 bases, leaving 12 bases between them. In DNA form, the CDR3 reads TGTGCCAGCAGTCTCCCAGGGTCCACTAATGAAAAACTGTTTTTT. It encodes CASSLPGSTNEKLFF.

This clone was observed a few times. The rearrangement joins TRBV5-1 to TRBJ1-2; 7 bases are a match to TRBD1. Per germline, CDR1 SGHRS and CDR2 YFSETQ. This CDR3 is 15 amino acids long. After removal of 2 bases from V and 4 bases from J, the junction contained 8 bases not matched to a gene. Here the CDR3 reads CASSFEARQGYGYTF. CDR3 bases: TGCGCCAGCAGCTTTGAGGCTAGACAGGGCTATGGCTACACCTTC. Variable domain in full (rest from reference TRBV5-1 and TRBJ1-2): KAGVTQTPRYLIKTRGQQVTLSCSPISGHRSVSWYQQTPGQGLQFLFEYFSETQRNKGNFPGRFSGRQFSNSRSEMNVSTLELGDSALYLCASSFEARQGYGYTFGSGTRLTVV.

The chain joins TRBV19 to TRBJ2-7; perhaps TRBD2 as D (5 bases). Germline assignment: CDR1 LNHDA and CDR2 SQIVND (reference sequence). The CDR3 runs 14 residues. Between the trimmed V and J ends, which lost 4 bases and 2 bases, there was a span of 12 bases. CDR3 in amino acids: CASSTWTDPYEQYF. CDR3 nucleotides: TGTGCCAGTAGTACATGGACTGACCCCTACGAGCAGTACTTC.